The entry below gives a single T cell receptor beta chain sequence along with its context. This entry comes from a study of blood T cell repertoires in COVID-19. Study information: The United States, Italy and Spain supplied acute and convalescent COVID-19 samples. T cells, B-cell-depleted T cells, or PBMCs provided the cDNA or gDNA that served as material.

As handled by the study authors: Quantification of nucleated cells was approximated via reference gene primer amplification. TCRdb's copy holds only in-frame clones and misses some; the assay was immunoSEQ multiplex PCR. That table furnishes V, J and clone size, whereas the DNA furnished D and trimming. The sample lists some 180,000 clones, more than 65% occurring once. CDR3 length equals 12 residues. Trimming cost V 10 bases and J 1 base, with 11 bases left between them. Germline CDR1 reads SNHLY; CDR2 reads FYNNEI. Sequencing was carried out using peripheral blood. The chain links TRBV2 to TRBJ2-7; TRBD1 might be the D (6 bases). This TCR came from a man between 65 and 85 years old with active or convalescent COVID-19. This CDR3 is CATRQASYEQYF. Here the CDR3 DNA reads TGTGCCACTCGACAGGCATCCTACGAGCAGTACTTC.